This TCR beta chain was identified during a study of cytomegalovirus exposure and HLA in healthy donors. The CDR3 covers 15 residues. The J segment lost 9 bases and the V segment lost 4 bases, leaving 4 bases of the junction unmatched. Germline loops: CDR1 SEHNR, CDR2 FQNEAQ (reference sequence). In the PCR, 60 Vbeta and 13 Jbeta primers were used. This table comes from immunoSEQ multiplex PCR, and its TCRdb copy is limited to in-frame clones, with some not included. The table shows about 300,000 clones, with roughly 89% occurring only once. Sequenced: PBMCs. V is TRBV7-9 and J is TRBJ2-1, with 15 bases matching TRBD2. This clonotype was obtained from a man in his forties or fifties in good health and CMV-seropositive. CDR3 residues: CASSSGLAGGSEQFF. In DNA, the CDR3 is TGTGCCAGCAGCTCTGGACTAGCGGGAGGGAGTGAGCAGTTCTTC.